The entry below describes one T cell receptor (beta chain). Only in-frame clones appear in the TCRdb table, and some are missing; sequencing was by immunoSEQ multiplex PCR. Of 650,000 to 800,000 clones in the sample, approximately 90% were seen once. The sample originates from a study of blood T cell repertoires in COVID-19. About the research overall: Sites in the United States, Italy and Spain provided acute and convalescent COVID-19 samples. Sources were T cells, B-cell-depleted T cells, or PBMCs; the material itself was cDNA or gDNA.

The CDR3 runs 16 residues. Germline V gives CDR1 MDHEN, CDR2 SYDVKM. The V and J ends lost 6 bases and 3 bases, in that order; junction bases with no gene match: 13. This TCR derives from a woman aged 18-29 years with acute or convalescent COVID-19. Sequenced material: peripheral blood. The rearrangement links TRBV28 to TRBJ2-7; TRBD1 aligns across 8 bases. The CDR3 here is CASSYSRDRPIYEQYF. CDR3 coding DNA: TGTGCCAGCAGCTACAGTCGGGACAGGCCAATCTACGAGCAGTACTTC.